The 27 T cell receptor beta chains listed next were all sequenced from one sample in a study of long-term antiretroviral therapy in people with HIV. immunoSEQ v3.0 was run at survey level. Method: immunoSEQ multiplex PCR; TCRdb's copy keeps in-frame clones and lacks some. Seen here are roughly 19,000 clones, about 89% observed once, and the top ten hold under 12%. The starting material was unsorted PBMCs, obtained 0.5 years after starting antiretroviral therapy. Receptor source: a man aged 40-49 years with HIV.

This clone was seen a handful of times. V and J are TRBV10-1 and TRBJ2-7; no firm D call. Trimming took 0 bases from V and 5 from J, leaving 8 bases between them. Looked up from germline, CDR1 is WNHNN and CDR2 is SYGVQD (reference sequence). The CDR3 runs to 13 residues. The CDR3 sequence is CASSESWADEQYF. The CDR3 DNA sequence: TGCGCCAGCAGTGAGTCTTGGGCGGACGAGCAGTACTTC.

This chain uses TRBV14 with TRBJ2-2; 9 bases map to TRBD1. CDR3 length equals 15 residues. Germline assignment: CDR1 SGHDN and CDR2 FVKESK. V lost 4 bases, J lost 6 bases, and 6 bases stayed unmatched. CDR3 loop: CASSPGTGIPGELFF. CDR3 in DNA: TGTGCCAGCAGCCCAGGGACAGGGATTCCCGGGGAGCTGTTTTTT. Filled out from reference TRBV14 and TRBJ2-2, the complete variable domain reads EAGVTQFPSHSVIEKGQTVTLRCDPISGHDNLYWYRRVMGKEIKFLLHFVKESKQDESGMPNNRFLAERTGGTYSTLKVQPAELEDSGVYFCASSPGTGIPGELFFGEGSRLTVL.

The chain employs TRBV30 and TRBJ2-7, with D possibly being TRBD2 (6 bases). Trimming shortened V by 5 bases and J by 3 bases, and 11 bases separated the two germline ends. This CDR3 has 12 amino acids. The V gene's germline CDR1 is GTSNPN and CDR2 SVGIG (reference sequence). The CDR3, as DNA: TGTGCCTGGTCTCCGCGGGACTACGAGCAGTACTTC. Its protein is CAWSPRDYEQYF.

The chain employs TRBV19 and TRBJ2-6; 9 bases are shared with TRBD1. J was trimmed by 2 bases and V by 4 bases; bases with no gene match: 3. CDR3 length: 16 amino acids. CDR1 and CDR2 (germline): LNHDA, SQIVND (reference sequence). CDR3 region: CASSTTGGTGANVLTF. CDR3 coding DNA: TGTGCCAGTAGTACGACAGGGGGTACTGGGGCCAACGTCCTGACTTTC. Complete variable domain (other parts from reference TRBV19 and TRBJ2-6): DGGITQSPKYLFRKEGQNVTLSCEQNLNHDAMYWYRQDPGQGLRLIYYSQIVNDFQKGDIAEGYSVSREKKESFPLTVTSAQKNPTAFYLCASSTTGGTGANVLTFGAGSRLTVL.

The chain joins TRBV5-1 to TRBJ2-1; TRBD2 agrees at 13 bases. Germline trimming cut 4 bases from V and 8 bases from J; bases unmatched to any gene: 6. CDR1 is SGHRS, CDR2 YFSETQ, per germline. The CDR3 is 15 residues long. For the CDR3, the DNA is TGCGCCAGCAGCCCCGGACTAGCGGGAGTCGATGAGCAGTTCTTC. It codes for CASSPGLAGVDEQFF.

The chain recombines TRBV7-8 with TRBJ2-7; the match to TRBD2 covers 8 bases. Per germline, CDR1 SGHVS and CDR2 FQNEAQ. Unmatched junction bases numbered 5, after V lost 1 base and J lost 0 bases. The CDR3 is 16 residues long. The CDR3 DNA is TGTGCCAGCAGCTTAGAGGCGGGGGGAAGCTCCTACGAGCAGTACTTC. Amino acid sequence: CASSLEAGGSSYEQYF.

The chain combines TRBV20-1 with TRBJ2-7; a possible D gene is TRBD2 (5 bases). Germline CDR1 and CDR2: DFQATT and SNEGSKA (reference sequence). V was shortened by 2 bases and J by 11 bases, with 13 bases between the two germline ends. The CDR3 consists of 11 residues. The CDR3 nucleotides are TGCAGTGCTAGACTACCCACCGGGGAGTACTTC. Translation gives CSARLPTGEYF.

The chain employs TRBV27 and TRBJ2-4, with no clear D. The CDR3 sequence is 14 residues long. Germline-derived CDR1 and CDR2 are MNHEY and SMNVEV (reference sequence). The V end was cut by 6 bases, the J end by 0 bases, with 9 bases between. The CDR3 DNA reads as TGTGCCAGCAGGGGGAATCTAGCCAAAAACATTCAGTACTTC. This gives the protein CASRGNLAKNIQYF.

The chain has TRBV29-1 and TRBJ2-1, with TRBD1 as a possible D gene (6 bases). Germline-derived CDR1 and CDR2 are SQVTM and ANQGSEA. The CDR3 has 16 amino acids. Deletions cut 0 bases from V and 5 bases from J, with 17 bases between. CDR3 region: CSVEELGAGANNEQFF. CDR3 nucleotides: TGCAGCGTTGAAGAACTCGGGGCAGGGGCCAACAATGAGCAGTTCTTC.

This chain links TRBV7-9 with TRBJ1-2; 11 nucleotides match TRBD1. V was clipped by 6 bases and J by 7 bases; unmatched bases: 13. Germline-derived CDR1 and CDR2 are SEHNR and FQNEAQ (reference sequence). The CDR3 covers 16 residues. The CDR3 is CASSWTGGSGRGGYTF. The CDR3 nucleotides are TGTGCCAGCAGTTGGACAGGGGGCTCGGGACGAGGTGGCTACACCTTC.

The rearrangement joins TRBV18 to TRBJ2-1, with D possibly being TRBD1 or TRBD2 (6 bases each). CDR1 KGHSH and CDR2 LQKENI come from the germline V gene. V dropped 3 bases and J dropped 9 bases, with 18 bases sitting between them. The CDR3 contains 15 residues. In DNA, the CDR3 is TGTGCCAGCTCACCGACTTCGGCCGGAGGGGGTGAGCAGTTCTTC. Translating it yields CASSPTSAGGGEQFF. The complete variable domain, with remaining parts taken from reference TRBV18 and TRBJ2-1, reads NAGVMQNPRHLVRRRGQEARLRCSPMKGHSHVYWYRQLPEEGLKFMVYLQKENIIDESGMPKERFSAEFPKEGPSILRIQQVVRGDSAAYFCASSPTSAGGGEQFFGPGTRLTVL.

The chain carries TRBV20-1 and TRBJ2-3, with unresolved D. The CDR3 length is 11 residues. CDR1 DFQATT and CDR2 SNEGSKA come from the germline V gene (reference sequence). The V end was cut by 6 bases, the J end by 2 bases, with 6 bases between. In DNA form, the CDR3 reads TGCAGTGCAGGTCTCACAGATACGCAGTATTTT. Its protein is CSAGLTDTQYF.

The chain carries TRBV29-1 and TRBJ1-1, with 8 bases aligning to TRBD1. Germline assignment: CDR1 SQVTM and CDR2 ANQGSEA. This CDR3 spans 14 amino acids. V was clipped by 6 bases and J by 5 bases; unmatched bases: 11. In DNA form, the CDR3 reads TGCAGCGTCGCCCGACAGGGGAGCGGTACTGAAGCTTTCTTT. This encodes CSVARQGSGTEAFF.

This chain connects TRBV10-3 to TRBJ1-3; the D is unclear. The CDR3 totals 15 residues. V was clipped by 7 bases and J by 0 bases, with 13 bases between them. Germline V lookup: CDR1 ENHRY, CDR2 SYGVKD. The CDR3 DNA sequence: TGTGCCATCACCCTAGACGGGAGCTCTGGAAACACCATATATTTT. It yields the protein CAITLDGSSGNTIYF.

The chain employs TRBV5-5 and TRBJ2-7; D is perhaps TRBD2 (5 bases). V shed 0 bases and J shed 3 bases, with 13 bases lying between them. This CDR3 has 15 amino acids. CDR1 and CDR2 from the germline V gene are SGHKS and YYEKEE (reference sequence). The CDR3 DNA reads as TGTGCCAGCAGCTTGGCCGGGGTGCTGGGCTACGAGCAGTACTTC. Amino acids: CASSLAGVLGYEQYF.

The chain carries TRBV9 and TRBJ2-1; 11 bases map to TRBD2. This CDR3 spans 14 amino acids. V trimming: 2 bases; J trimming: 12 bases; junction bases outside the gene matches: 7. Germline loops: CDR1 SGDLS, CDR2 YYNGEE. CDR3 protein: CASSVTVAGGPQFF. CDR3 bases: TGTGCCAGCAGCGTCACTGTAGCGGGGGGGCCGCAGTTCTTC.

This clone was detected only a few times. The chain uses TRBV11-2 and TRBJ1-4; the match to TRBD1 covers 8 bases. V was clipped by 5 bases and J by 8 bases; unmatched bases: 13. The CDR3 covers 16 residues. The V gene's germline CDR1 is SGHAT and CDR2 FQNNGV. CDR3: CASSAGQAIIGEKLFF. As DNA, the CDR3 is TGTGCCAGCAGCGCGGGACAGGCGATAATAGGGGAAAAACTGTTTTTT.

The gene calls are TRBV10-2 and TRBJ2-5, with D possibly being TRBD2 (6 bases). V was pared by 6 bases and J by 2 bases, with 16 bases between. CDR3 length: 15 amino acids. Germline V CDR1 and CDR2: WSHSY, SAAADI. The CDR3 nucleotides are TGCGCCAGCAGCGACCTGTTGGGGGGACAAGAGACCCAGTACTTC. Translation: CASSDLLGGQETQYF.

The chain combines TRBV5-4 with TRBJ2-5, with 8 bases identical to TRBD1. The CDR3 is 15 amino acids. Germline trimming cut 3 bases from V and 2 bases from J; bases unmatched to any gene: 6. Germline V gene sequence: CDR1 SGHNT, CDR2 YYREEE (reference sequence). CDR3 sequence reads: CASSSSGGLQETQYF. In DNA form, the CDR3 reads TGTGCCAGCAGCTCATCAGGGGGCCTACAAGAGACCCAGTACTTC.

The chain joins TRBV28 to TRBJ2-7, with 8 bases matching TRBD1. J lost 2 bases, V lost 3 bases, and 9 bases had no gene match. Germline values: CDR1 MDHEN, CDR2 SYDVKM. This CDR3 region has 16 residues. As DNA, the CDR3 is TGTGCCAGCAGTTTTTCCGGGACAGGCATGACCTACGAGCAGTACTTC. This codes for CASSFSGTGMTYEQYF.

The chain carries TRBV6-6 and TRBJ2-7; D is uncertain. The CDR3 contains 15 residues. Trimming stripped 5 bases from V and 3 bases from J, with 17 bases between. Germline values: CDR1 MNHNY, CDR2 SVGAGI (reference sequence). CDR3 DNA sequence: TGTGCCAGCAGTCCCTCTGAGGCGTCAGACTACGAGCAGTACTTC. Protein sequence: CASSPSEASDYEQYF.

The chain has TRBV2 and TRBJ2-7, with 10 bases matching TRBD2. After removal of 5 bases from V and 2 bases from J, the junction contained 6 bases not matched to a gene. Germline assignment: CDR1 SNHLY and CDR2 FYNNEI. The CDR3 covers 15 residues. The CDR3 here is CASSTGTSVTYEQYF. The CDR3, as DNA: TGTGCCAGCAGTACCGGGACTAGCGTGACCTACGAGCAGTACTTC.

The chain links TRBV4-3 to TRBJ2-7; D perhaps matches TRBD1 (5 bases). There are 14 residues in the CDR3. Germline CDR1 reads LGHNA; CDR2 reads YSLEER. V was cut by 0 bases and J by 1 base, with 7 bases left in between. Here the CDR3 reads CASSQEAGSYEQYF. Here the CDR3 DNA reads TGCGCCAGCAGCCAAGAGGCAGGGTCCTACGAGCAGTACTTC.

The chain has TRBV18 and TRBJ2-7; D is ambiguous. This CDR3 spans 12 amino acids. Per germline, CDR1 KGHSH and CDR2 LQKENI. V lost 4 bases, J lost 4 bases, and 8 bases lay in between. As DNA, the CDR3 is TGTGCCAGCTCACGAGGCTATTACGAGCAGTACTTC. It is translated as CASSRGYYEQYF.

This chain connects TRBV2 to TRBJ2-2; D might be TRBD1 (6 bases). The CDR3 covers 15 residues. V gave up 6 bases and J gave up 2 bases, with 13 bases separating them. From germline, CDR1 is SNHLY and CDR2 FYNNEI. CDR3 in DNA: TGTGCCAGCAGCGCCGGACAGACTAACACCGGGGAGCTGTTTTTT. Protein product: CASSAGQTNTGELFF.

The chain joins TRBV28 to TRBJ1-1; D gene uncertain. This CDR3 is 12 amino acids long. Germline lookup yields CDR1 MDHEN and CDR2 SYDVKM. Deletions cut 6 bases from V and 1 base from J, with 6 bases between. The CDR3 region is CASRYGNTEAFF. In DNA form, the CDR3 reads TGTGCCAGCAGATATGGGAACACTGAAGCTTTCTTT.

This chain uses TRBV25-1 with TRBJ1-1; 8 bases align to TRBD1. The length of the CDR3 is 13 residues. CDR1 MGHDK and CDR2 SYGVNS come from the germline V gene. V lost 8 bases to trimming and J lost 6 bases; unmatched junction nucleotides: 8. This CDR3 reads CASRGQGSAEAFF. The CDR3 region has the DNA TGTGCCAGCCGAGGACAGGGAAGCGCTGAAGCTTTCTTT.